This T cell receptor (beta chain) comes out of a study of shared clonotypes between healthy human individuals. Whole-study findings and limits: When compared with the clonotypes that were shared by all four sorted-subset donors, the non-shared clonotypes turned out to have lower generation probabilities. It was anticipated that sequencing depth would influence how many clonotypes donors shared.

The split of CD4+ cells yielded CD45RA+ naive and CD45RA-negative memory subsets. The CDR3 totals 14 residues. V gave up 0 bases and J gave up 13 bases, with 16 bases separating them. Germline V CDR1 and CDR2: SEHNR, FQNEAQ (reference sequence). Replicate sorted-subset PCRs were loaded with roughly 190 ng DNA, tens of thousands of T cell genomes. Using immunoSEQ multiplex PCR, the repertoire was profiled, and TCRdb retains in-frame clones only, with some absent. This sample yields over a million clones, of which around 97% are seen a single time; 1.2% belongs to the top ten. Comments on this clone: Its target is not known.

This TCR was sampled from a man aged 25-45 years in good health. The J gene is TRBJ2-1, the V gene TRBV7-9; D ambiguous. What was sequenced was naive CD4+ T cells sorted from blood. Subset: CD45RA+ positively selected. CDR3 in DNA: TGTGCCAGCAGCTTAGCGGCGTATAATATGCGCCAGTTCTTC. It specifies CASSLAAYNMRQFF.